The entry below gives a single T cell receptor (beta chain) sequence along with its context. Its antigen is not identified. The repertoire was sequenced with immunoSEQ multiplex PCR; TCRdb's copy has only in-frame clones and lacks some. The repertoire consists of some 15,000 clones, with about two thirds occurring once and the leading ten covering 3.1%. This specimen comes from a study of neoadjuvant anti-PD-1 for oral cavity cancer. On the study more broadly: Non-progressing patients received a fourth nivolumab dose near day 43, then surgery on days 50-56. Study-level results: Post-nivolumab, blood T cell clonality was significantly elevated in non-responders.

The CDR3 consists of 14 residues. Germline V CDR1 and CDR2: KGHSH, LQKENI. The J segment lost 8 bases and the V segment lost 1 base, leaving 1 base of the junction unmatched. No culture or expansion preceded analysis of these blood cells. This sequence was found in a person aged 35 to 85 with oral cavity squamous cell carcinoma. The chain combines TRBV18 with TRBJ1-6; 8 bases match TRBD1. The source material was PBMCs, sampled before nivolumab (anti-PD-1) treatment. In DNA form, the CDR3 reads TGTGCCAGCTCACCACAGGACAGGGATTCACCCCTCCACTTT. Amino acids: CASSPQDRDSPLHF.